This T cell receptor beta chain was recovered during a study of T cell responses to AZD1222 COVID-19 vaccine. Study-wide results and caveats: Clonal diversity was possibly underestimated, and the donors were mostly white British, with more females. Vaccination with two AZD1222 doses was followed by a rise in Spike-specific TCR breadth and depth. Reportedly, nearly half the spike-specific TCRs target unmutated variant regions. Only after the peak T cell response were repertoires sampled.

Data came from immunoSEQ multiplex PCR; TCRdb stores just in-frame clones and leaves some out. The data hold about 180,000 clones, with approximately 92% observed a single time. Comments on this clone: The antigen remains undetermined.

V shed 4 bases and J shed 4 bases, with 16 bases lying between them. CDR3 length equals 15 residues. Germline CDR1 and CDR2: MNHEY and SVGEGT. The source material was peripheral blood, sampled 28 days after the second dose of the MenACWY control vaccine. This clonotype was sampled from an adult who received the MenACWY meningococcal vaccine as a control. This chain uses TRBV6-2 or TRBV6-3 with TRBJ1-2; D unresolved. CDR3: CASSWREGGPYGYTF. CDR3 bases: TGTGCCAGCAGTTGGCGCGAGGGAGGTCCCTATGGCTACACCTTC.